This T cell receptor beta chain was recorded in a study of blood T cell repertoires in COVID-19. At the level of the study: From the United States, Italy and Spain came samples of acute and convalescent COVID-19. From T cells, B-cell-depleted T cells, or PBMCs came the material, which was cDNA or gDNA.

This clone was detected once. Assay used: immunoSEQ multiplex PCR; TCRdb lists only in-frame clones, some missing. The sample holds some 110,000 clones; over 80% are singletons and the top ten take about 0.8%. Germline V lookup: CDR1 LNHDA, CDR2 SQIVND (reference sequence). The V and J ends lost 5 bases and 6 bases respectively, with 8 bases between them. The CDR3 loop spans 12 amino acids. Specimen: peripheral blood. The TCR was taken from a woman in her seventies with acute or convalescent COVID-19. This chain connects TRBV19 to TRBJ1-5; no clear D. The CDR3 DNA follows: TGTGCCAGTAGTCGGGAGTTTCAGCCCCAGCATTTT. Its protein product is CASSREFQPQHF.